A single sample is the source of the 4 T cell receptor beta chains below, sequenced in a study of blood T cell repertoires in COVID-19. This table comes from immunoSEQ multiplex PCR, and its TCRdb copy is limited to in-frame clones, with some not included. This sample has some 160,000 clones, with approximately 80% found just once. Sequencing used peripheral blood. The receptors were sampled from a woman aged 50 to 60 with acute or convalescent COVID-19.

This clone was observed a handful of times. V is TRBV5-5 and J is TRBJ1-2, with TRBD1 matching over 7 bases. The CDR3 loop spans 13 amino acids. Germline assignment: CDR1 SGHKS and CDR2 YYEKEE (reference sequence). After removal of 4 bases from V and 3 bases from J, the junction contained 3 bases not matched to a gene. Here the CDR3 reads CASSPQGDYGYTF. The CDR3 DNA reads as TGTGCCAGCAGCCCTCAGGGGGACTATGGCTACACCTTC.

This rearrangement joins TRBV7-2 to TRBJ2-7; 8 bases agree with TRBD2. Germline CDR1 is SGHTA and CDR2 is FQGNSA. This CDR3 has 17 amino acids. Losses at the gene ends were 5 bases for V and 2 bases for J; bases not matched to a gene: 14. In DNA form, the CDR3 reads TGTGCCAGCAGCCAGGCCGCCGGACTAGCTGCTACCTACGAGCAGTACTTC. Translated: CASSQAAGLAATYEQYF.

V is TRBV30 and J is TRBJ1-2; TRBD1 might be the D (5 bases). V gave up 2 bases and J gave up 6 bases, with 19 bases separating them. The CDR3 runs to 15 residues. Germline V gene lookup returns CDR1 GTSNPN and CDR2 SVGIG (reference sequence). Here the CDR3 reads CAWSSVSTGTNGYTF. The DNA for the CDR3 is TGTGCCTGGAGTAGTGTCTCTACCGGGACTAATGGCTACACCTTC.

The chain combines TRBV28 with TRBJ2-6; D may be TRBD2 (5 bases). V dropped 5 bases and J dropped 0 bases, with 14 bases sitting between them. This CDR3 is 17 amino acids long. Germline CDR1 MDHEN, CDR2 SYDVKM. The CDR3 DNA follows: TGTGCCAGCAGTCCCCCGGTGGCGGGCTCTGGGGCCAACGTCCTGACTTTC. Protein product: CASSPPVAGSGANVLTF.